A selection of T cell receptor beta chains follows, all from one sample in a study of cytomegalovirus exposure and HLA in healthy donors. TCRdb's table, derived via immunoSEQ multiplex PCR, lists solely in-frame clones and lacks some. The repertoire holds around 140,000 clones, with about 82% as singletons. The sample was PBMCs. The receptors shown here come from a female donor in good health and CMV-seropositive. Both conserved end residues are part of each CDR3. The D gene is left open where the match is weak. Some rows have no size entry. The others give once, few or many, or a class for an expanded clone.

clone size: NA; D gene: TRBD2; V gene: TRBV7-6; J gene: TRBJ2-1; CDR3 protein: CASSLNRREDSYNEQFF; CDR3 DNA: TGTGCCAGCAGCTTAAATCGGCGGGAGGACTCCTACAATGAGCAGTTCTTC
clone size: NA; D gene: NA; V gene: TRBV6-6; J gene: TRBJ1-5; CDR3 protein: CASNGGHQPQHF; CDR3 DNA: TGTGCCAGCAACGGGGGGCATCAGCCCCAGCATTTT
clone size: NA; D gene: NA; V gene: TRBV5-1; J gene: TRBJ2-1; CDR3 protein: CASFPSPGDEQFF; CDR3 DNA: TGCGCCAGCTTCCCTAGCCCCGGGGATGAGCAGTTCTTC
clone size: NA; D gene: NA; V gene: TRBV18; J gene: TRBJ2-2; CDR3 protein: CASSPSSVTGELFF; CDR3 DNA: TGTGCCAGCTCACCCTCTTCTGTCACCGGGGAGCTGTTTTTT
clone size: NA; D gene: TRBD1; V gene: TRBV6-6; J gene: TRBJ1-2; CDR3 protein: CASSPGTANYGYTF; CDR3 DNA: TGTGCCAGCAGTCCCGGGACAGCTAACTATGGCTACACCTTC
clone size: few; D gene: NA; V gene: TRBV7-7; J gene: TRBJ2-7; CDR3 protein: CASSPTRGSYEQYF; CDR3 DNA: TGTGCCAGCAGCCCAACGCGGGGCTCCTACGAGCAGTACTTC
clone size: NA; D gene: TRBD1; V gene: TRBV28; J gene: TRBJ2-7; CDR3 protein: CASSLSGGRIGEQYF; CDR3 DNA: TGTGCCAGCAGTTTATCAGGGGGCAGAATAGGCGAGCAGTACTTC
clone size: NA; D gene: NA; V gene: TRBV21-1; J gene: TRBJ1-6; CDR3 protein: CASSKGGSEINSPLHF; CDR3 DNA: TGTGCCAGCAGCAAAGGGGGCAGTGAGATCAATTCACCCCTCCACTTT
clone size: few; D gene: NA; V gene: TRBV7-3; J gene: TRBJ2-2; CDR3 protein: CASSSRDTRNTGELFF; CDR3 DNA: TGTGCCAGCAGCTCACGGGACACTCGGAACACCGGGGAGCTGTTTTTT
clone size: once; D gene: NA; V gene: TRBV27; J gene: TRBJ2-4; CDR3 protein: CASSLSHRGAVKNIQYF; CDR3 DNA: TGTGCCAGCAGTTTATCGCACCGGGGGGCGGTCAAAAACATTCAGTACTTC
clone size: NA; D gene: NA; V gene: TRBV7-9; J gene: TRBJ1-4; CDR3 protein: CASRGSGEKLFF; CDR3 DNA: TGTGCCAGCAGAGGGTCAGGGGAAAAACTGTTTTTT
clone size: NA; D gene: TRBD1; V gene: TRBV6-6; J gene: TRBJ1-6; CDR3 protein: CASKRDRPSPLHF; CDR3 DNA: TGTGCCAGCAAAAGGGACAGGCCTTCACCCCTCCACTTT
clone size: NA; D gene: TRBD1; V gene: TRBV6-1; J gene: TRBJ1-2; CDR3 protein: CASSFNRGSNYGYTF; CDR3 DNA: TGTGCCAGCAGTTTTAACAGGGGCAGTAACTATGGCTACACCTTC
clone size: few; D gene: TRBD1; V gene: TRBV2; J gene: TRBJ1-5; CDR3 protein: CASSRGQGRPQHF; CDR3 DNA: TGTGCCAGCAGCCGAGGACAGGGAAGACCCCAGCATTTT
clone size: NA; D gene: NA; V gene: TRBV15; J gene: TRBJ1-2; CDR3 protein: CATSTGTNYGYTF; CDR3 DNA: TGTGCCACCAGCACAGGCACCAACTATGGCTACACCTTC
clone size: NA; D gene: NA; V gene: TRBV2; J gene: TRBJ1-1; CDR3 protein: CASSESRNTEAFF; CDR3 DNA: TGTGCCAGCAGTGAATCCCGGAACACTGAAGCTTTCTTT
clone size: NA; D gene: TRBD2; V gene: TRBV15; J gene: TRBJ2-1; CDR3 protein: CATRLAGGLNEQFF; CDR3 DNA: TGTGCCACCAGACTAGCGGGGGGGTTGAATGAGCAGTTCTTC
clone size: NA; D gene: NA; V gene: TRBV28; J gene: TRBJ2-7; CDR3 protein: CASKVPGHFPDEQYF; CDR3 DNA: TGTGCCAGCAAGGTACCGGGACATTTCCCTGACGAGCAGTACTTC
clone size: NA; D gene: NA; V gene: TRBV10-3; J gene: TRBJ2-4; CDR3 protein: CAISEGRRDAKNIQYF; CDR3 DNA: TGTGCCATCAGTGAGGGCAGGCGGGACGCCAAAAACATTCAGTACTTC
clone size: few; D gene: TRBD1; V gene: TRBV19; J gene: TRBJ2-3; CDR3 protein: CASSTDRGGDTQYF; CDR3 DNA: TGTGCCAGTAGTACGGACAGGGGTGGAGATACGCAGTATTTT